The rows below give T cell receptor beta chains drawn from one sample of a study of blood T cell repertoires in COVID-19. Sequencing was performed with immunoSEQ multiplex PCR; in TCRdb, only in-frame clones are kept and a portion is missing. The table records about 140,000 clones, about 74% of them present only once. Sequencing was done on a sample of peripheral blood. The receptors were sampled from a man aged 45-65 years with acute or convalescent COVID-19. Both conserved end residues are part of each CDR3. The order of the fields is CDR3 DNA, CDR3 protein, D gene, V gene, clone size, J gene. A D gene is named only where the DNA matches it firmly. Clone size, where shown, is once, few, many, or a class for clones that have expanded.

CDR3nt: TGTGCCAGCAGAATTTCGGGGGGCGGAACAGAAGCTTTCTTT; CDR3aa: CASRISGGGTEAFF; d_gene: -; v_gene: TRBV14; abundance: few; j_gene: TRBJ1-1
CDR3nt: TGTGCCAGCAGCTTAGACAGCCTCCATGGCAATCAGCCCCAGCATTTT; CDR3aa: CASSLDSLHGNQPQHF; d_gene: -; v_gene: TRBV7-9; abundance: -; j_gene: TRBJ1-5
CDR3nt: TGTGCCAGCAGTTCCGGGACACCGAACACCGGGGAGCTGTTTTTT; CDR3aa: CASSSGTPNTGELFF; d_gene: -; v_gene: TRBV7-6; abundance: -; j_gene: TRBJ2-2
CDR3nt: TGTGCCAGCAGCCCCCCCACGCGGGGCTACAATGAGCAGTTCTTC; CDR3aa: CASSPPTRGYNEQFF; d_gene: -; v_gene: TRBV3-1/TRBV3-2; abundance: -; j_gene: TRBJ2-1
CDR3nt: TGTGCCAGCAGCCCGCGGGGGCGCGAGACCCAGTACTTC; CDR3aa: CASSPRGRETQYF; d_gene: -; v_gene: TRBV7-3; abundance: -; j_gene: TRBJ2-5
CDR3nt: TGCGCCAGCAGTGATCTGGTCAGGGACTTTCAGCCCCAGCATTTT; CDR3aa: CASSDLVRDFQPQHF; d_gene: -; v_gene: TRBV10-2; abundance: -; j_gene: TRBJ1-5
CDR3nt: TGTGCCAGCAGTCAACAGGGGTACGGAAACACCATATATTTT; CDR3aa: CASSQQGYGNTIYF; d_gene: TRBD1; v_gene: TRBV2; abundance: -; j_gene: TRBJ1-3
CDR3nt: TGTGCCAGCAGCCACCGCGGTGGCGGGGGCGGCACTGAAGCTTTCTTT; CDR3aa: CASSHRGGGGGTEAFF; d_gene: -; v_gene: TRBV14; abundance: few; j_gene: TRBJ1-1
CDR3nt: TGTGCCAGCAGTGCCAGGACAGGGACCAGCACAGATACGCAGTATTTT; CDR3aa: CASSARTGTSTDTQYF; d_gene: TRBD1; v_gene: TRBV25-1; abundance: -; j_gene: TRBJ2-3
CDR3nt: TGTGCCAGCAGCCAAGATAGGTGGGGGACAGTCTATGGCTACACCTTC; CDR3aa: CASSQDRWGTVYGYTF; d_gene: TRBD1; v_gene: TRBV14; abundance: -; j_gene: TRBJ1-2
CDR3nt: TGTGCCACCAGCAGAGATGGGGAGATAGCTTTCTTT; CDR3aa: CATSRDGEIAFF; d_gene: -; v_gene: TRBV15; abundance: once; j_gene: TRBJ1-1
CDR3nt: TGTGCCAGCAGTGGAGCCGGGACAGGGATTGGAGAGCAGTACTTC; CDR3aa: CASSGAGTGIGEQYF; d_gene: TRBD1; v_gene: TRBV2; abundance: -; j_gene: TRBJ2-7
CDR3nt: TGTGCCAGCACACACTCCCAGGGGGGATCTTTCTTT; CDR3aa: CASTHSQGGSFF; d_gene: TRBD1; v_gene: TRBV6-5; abundance: -; j_gene: TRBJ1-1
CDR3nt: TGTGCCAGCAGCGTAGCGAGCAGGTCCGAAGAGACCCAGTACTTC; CDR3aa: CASSVASRSEETQYF; d_gene: -; v_gene: TRBV9; abundance: -; j_gene: TRBJ2-5
CDR3nt: TGCAGCGTTGAGGGGGGGCTTGGCAATGAGCAGTTCTTC; CDR3aa: CSVEGGLGNEQFF; d_gene: -; v_gene: TRBV29-1; abundance: -; j_gene: TRBJ2-1
CDR3nt: TGTGCCAGCAGTTACGAGACAGGGGCTGGGGCCAACGTCCTGACTTTC; CDR3aa: CASSYETGAGANVLTF; d_gene: TRBD1; v_gene: TRBV6-6; abundance: -; j_gene: TRBJ2-6
CDR3nt: TGTGCCAGCAGTGAAGCTGATCGGAGTCAGCCCCAGCATTTT; CDR3aa: CASSEADRSQPQHF; d_gene: -; v_gene: TRBV2; abundance: once; j_gene: TRBJ1-5